This entry lists 29 T cell receptor beta chains sequenced from one sample in a study of blood T cell repertoires in COVID-19. Sequencing used immunoSEQ multiplex PCR; TCRdb keeps in-frame clones, though not all of them. The repertoire holds 180,000 or so clones, with 87% as singletons. Sequencing was performed on peripheral blood. The source is a man aged 40-55 years with active or convalescent COVID-19.

V gene TRBV6-5 combines with J gene TRBJ2-1; D is unclear. V was cut by 5 bases and J by 2 bases, with 13 bases left in between. The CDR3 has 15 amino acids. From germline, CDR1 is MNHEY and CDR2 SVGAGI. CDR3 nucleotides: TGTGCCAGCAGTCCCTTTGGGCCGCCCTACAATGAGCAGTTCTTC. The encoded protein is CASSPFGPPYNEQFF.

The gene calls are TRBV6-1 and TRBJ1-2, with D possibly matching TRBD1 (5 bases). Germline V gives CDR1 MNHNS, CDR2 SASEGT. This CDR3 has 14 residues. Trimming pared 3 bases from V and 8 bases from J, leaving 16 bases between. CDR3 protein: CASSDSGRVVGYTF. CDR3 coding DNA: TGTGCCAGCAGTGATTCAGGGAGGGTGGTGGGCTACACCTTC.

CDR3 nucleotide sequence: TGCGCCAGCAGCTTGGCGGGACAGGGAACAGATACGCAGTATTTT. It encodes CASSLAGQGTDTQYF. The gene calls are TRBV5-1 and TRBJ2-3, with 9 bases matching TRBD1. The V segment lost 0 bases and the J segment 3 bases; nucleotides outside the gene matches: 2. This CDR3 comprises 15 residues. The germline gives CDR1 SGHRS, CDR2 YFSETQ.

This clone was counted a few times. This chain uses TRBV10-2 with TRBJ1-5; a possible D gene is TRBD1 (6 bases). Looked up from germline, CDR1 is WSHSY and CDR2 is SAAADI. CDR3 length: 14 residues. Deletions cut 3 bases from V and 11 bases from J, with 17 bases between. In DNA, the CDR3 is TGCGCCAGCAGTGAACCAGGGGACCGGCGGGCCCAGCATTTT. Translated, it gives CASSEPGDRRAQHF.

The rearrangement links TRBV13 to TRBJ2-7, with D perhaps matching TRBD2 (6 bases). The CDR3 has 14 amino acids. V was clipped by 5 bases and J by 4 bases, with 15 bases between them. The germline V gene encodes CDR1 PRHDT and CDR2 FYEKMQ (reference sequence). CDR3 DNA sequence: TGTGCCAGCAGCGCCGCGACTAGTACGTACGAGCAGTACTTC. It encodes CASSAATSTYEQYF. The entire variable domain, with the rest obtained from reference TRBV13 and TRBJ2-7, is as follows: AAGVIQSPRHLIKEKRETATLKCYPIPRHDTVYWYQQGPGQDPQFLISFYEKMQSDKGSIPDRFSAQQFSDYHSELNMSSLELGDSALYFCASSAATSTYEQYFGPGTRLTVT.

The J gene is TRBJ1-1, the V gene TRBV19; tentatively, D is TRBD1 (6 bases). CDR3 length: 14 residues. Trimming pared 4 bases from V and 4 bases from J, leaving 13 bases between. The germline gives CDR1 LNHDA, CDR2 SQIVND (reference sequence). The CDR3 bases are TGTGCCAGTAGTAGTGGAAGAGGGGGCACTGAAGCTTTCTTT. It translates to CASSSGRGGTEAFF.

The chain has TRBV7-8 and TRBJ1-2, with D perhaps TRBD1 (5 bases). Germline V lookup: CDR1 SGHVS, CDR2 FQNEAQ. The CDR3 is 15 amino acids. V shed 2 bases and J shed 1 base, with 11 bases lying between them. The CDR3 DNA sequence: TGTGCCAGCAGCTTATGGCAGGGATTTAACTATGGCTACACCTTC. Its protein product is CASSLWQGFNYGYTF. The variable domain in full, with the rest retrieved from reference TRBV7-8 and TRBJ1-2, is GAGVSQSPRYKVAKRGQDVALRCDPISGHVSLFWYQQALGQGPEFLTYFQNEAQLDKSGLPSDRFFAERPEGSVSTLKIQRTQQEDSAVYLCASSLWQGFNYGYTFGSGTRLTVV.

V gene TRBV5-4 combines with J gene TRBJ2-1; 8 nucleotides line up with TRBD1. The germline gives CDR1 SGHNT, CDR2 YYREEE (reference sequence). V lost 2 bases and J lost 3; bases outside the gene matches: 4. This CDR3 has 15 amino acids. For the CDR3, the DNA is TGTGCCAGCAGCTTCCACAGGGGGAACTACAATGAGCAGTTCTTC. Protein product: CASSFHRGNYNEQFF.

The chain recombines TRBV4-1 with TRBJ1-1, with 8 bases lining up with TRBD1. Germline V gene data show CDR1 as MGHRA and CDR2 as YSYEKL. The junction had 3 bases not matched to a gene; V was cut back by 0 bases and J by 0 bases. The CDR3 spans 16 residues. DNA for the CDR3: TGCGCCAGCAGCCAAGAAAGGACAGGGCTGAACACTGAAGCTTTCTTT. Its translation is CASSQERTGLNTEAFF.

This chain uses TRBV28 with TRBJ1-4; D is possibly TRBD1 (5 bases). Deletions cut 1 base from V and 8 bases from J, with 11 bases between. The CDR3 length is 14 residues. Germline-derived CDR1 and CDR2 are MDHEN and SYDVKM. The CDR3 DNA follows: TGTGCCAGCAGTTTATTCGCAGCAGGGGAAAAACTGTTTTTT. Translation gives CASSLFAAGEKLFF.

This chain links TRBV7-8 with TRBJ2-7; D gene ambiguous. In germline, CDR1 is SGHVS, CDR2 FQNEAQ. Between the trimmed V and J ends, which lost 5 bases and 6 bases, there was a span of 20 bases. This CDR3 region has 15 residues. For the CDR3, the DNA is TGTGCCAGCAGCCTTCAACGGAGACTTTCATCCGAGCAGTACTTC. This encodes CASSLQRRLSSEQYF.

This clone was recorded a few times. J is TRBJ1-2 and V is TRBV7-9; D is unclear. Trimming pared 1 base from V and 6 bases from J, leaving 12 bases between. The CDR3 is made up of 14 amino acids. Germline values: CDR1 SEHNR, CDR2 FQNEAQ (reference sequence). The CDR3 DNA is TGTGCCAGCAGCTTAGAAATGGCTTCAGATGGCTACACCTTC. It is translated as CASSLEMASDGYTF.

The V and J genes are TRBV19 and TRBJ2-7; D is perhaps TRBD1 (5 bases). The CDR3 is 15 residues long. Germline CDR1 and CDR2: LNHDA and SQIVND (reference sequence). Trimming pared 3 bases from V and 3 bases from J, leaving 15 bases between. This chain's CDR3 is CASSIVGEGDYEQYF. DNA of the CDR3: TGTGCCAGTAGTATTGTAGGGGAAGGAGACTACGAGCAGTACTTC.

The J gene is TRBJ2-7, the V gene TRBV2; 13 nucleotides align to TRBD2. V was pared by 9 bases and J by 3 bases, with 8 bases of the junction left unmatched. The length of the CDR3 is 15 residues. Per the germline V gene, CDR1 is SNHLY and CDR2 is FYNNEI. CDR3 DNA sequence: TGTGCCAGGAGACCGGGACTAGCGGGGAACTACGAGCAGTACTTC. It translates to CARRPGLAGNYEQYF.

V and J are TRBV28 and TRBJ1-1; 7 bases match TRBD1. The CDR3 is made up of 14 amino acids. After removal of 4 bases from V and 1 base from J, the junction contained 3 bases not matched to a gene. Per germline, CDR1 MDHEN and CDR2 SYDVKM. The CDR3 loop is CASSSGQPNTEAFF. DNA for the CDR3: TGTGCCAGCAGTTCGGGACAGCCGAACACTGAAGCTTTCTTT.

The V call is TRBV5-1, the J call TRBJ2-1, with TRBD2 identical over 8 bases. Germline lookup yields CDR1 SGHRS and CDR2 YFSETQ. V lost 3 bases, J lost 4 bases, and 6 bases stayed unmatched. This CDR3 is built from 15 residues. As DNA, the CDR3 is TGCGCCAGCAGCTATCAGCGGGGGCCTTACAATGAGCAGTTCTTC. Amino acids: CASSYQRGPYNEQFF.

In regard to this clone: Distinct nucleotide sequences in the sample also encode this CDR3. The chain links TRBV3-1 (or the pseudogene TRBV3-2) to TRBJ2-1; 8 nucleotides align to TRBD2. This CDR3 contains 19 residues. With V trimmed by 2 bases and J by 4 bases, 16 bases remained unmatched. The V gene's germline CDR1 is LGHDT and CDR2 YNNKEL (reference sequence). The CDR3 spells CASSQPGWSGTRNYNEQFF. The CDR3 nucleotides read TGTGCCAGCAGCCAACCCGGGTGGAGCGGGACTAGAAATTACAATGAGCAGTTCTTC.

This chain uses TRBV7-2 with TRBJ2-5, with 8 nucleotides matching TRBD2. This CDR3 is built from 15 residues. Germline lookup yields CDR1 SGHTA and CDR2 FQGNSA. Losses at the gene ends were 2 bases for V and 4 bases for J; bases not matched to a gene: 6. CDR3 loop: CASSLYRGGGETQYF. The DNA of the CDR3 is TGTGCCAGCAGCTTATACCGGGGGGGCGGAGAGACCCAGTACTTC.

V usage is TRBV5-4 and J usage is TRBJ2-1; 9 bases align to TRBD1. Unmatched junction bases numbered 4, after V lost 2 bases and J lost 4 bases. The CDR3 extends over 15 amino acids. CDR1 is SGHNT and CDR2 is YYREEE in the germline V gene (reference sequence). CDR3 sequence: CASSLGGTGYNEQFF. The CDR3 DNA sequence: TGTGCCAGCAGCTTAGGGGGGACAGGGTACAATGAGCAGTTCTTC.

This chain joins TRBV5-1 and TRBJ1-5; a weak D match, TRBD1 (5 bases). V lost 0 bases to trimming and J lost 1 base, with 14 bases between them. This CDR3 region has 17 residues. CDR1 and CDR2 (germline): SGHRS, YFSETQ. CDR3 DNA sequence: TGCGCCAGCAGCTTGGGGCCGGGCCCAGGGAGCAATCAGCCCCAGCATTTT. As protein: CASSLGPGPGSNQPQHF.

V is TRBV6-1 and J is TRBJ2-3; a possible D gene is TRBD2 (5 bases). This CDR3 contains 15 residues. Germline assignment: CDR1 MNHNS and CDR2 SASEGT. V was pared by 2 bases and J by 1 base, with 10 bases between. The CDR3 spells CASSELGSGTDTQYF. For the CDR3, the DNA is TGTGCCAGCAGTGAATTGGGTAGCGGCACAGATACGCAGTATTTT.

The chain couples TRBV9 to TRBJ1-2; D possibly corresponds to TRBD1 (6 bases). V was clipped by 4 bases and J by 5 bases, with 12 bases between them. Germline loops: CDR1 SGDLS, CDR2 YYNGEE. CDR3 length: 13 residues. This CDR3 is CASSPRTDYGYTF. CDR3 nucleotide sequence: TGTGCCAGCAGCCCCCGGACAGATTATGGCTACACCTTC.

This clone was counted a single time. The rearrangement joins TRBV6-5 to TRBJ2-2, with TRBD2 matching over 8 bases. The V segment lost 0 bases and the J segment 8 bases; nucleotides outside the gene matches: 8. There are 16 residues in the CDR3. The germline V gene has CDR1 MNHEY and CDR2 SVGAGI. CDR3 region: CASSYSRGGLLGELFF. CDR3 coding DNA: TGTGCCAGCAGTTACTCCCGCGGGGGGCTCCTAGGGGAGCTGTTTTTT.

The chain carries TRBV27 and TRBJ2-1; 7 bases match TRBD1. Germline-derived CDR1 and CDR2 are MNHEY and SMNVEV (reference sequence). This CDR3 region has 15 residues. Trimming took 6 bases from V and 5 from J; bases not matched to a gene: 10. This CDR3 is CASRNRQGIDNEQFF. The CDR3 DNA is TGTGCCAGCAGAAACCGACAGGGTATTGACAATGAGCAGTTCTTC.

This chain connects TRBV6-2 or TRBV6-3 to TRBJ1-5, with D tentatively TRBD1 (5 bases). The V end lost 4 bases, the J end lost 7 bases, and 23 bases lay between the germline ends. This CDR3 comprises 17 residues. Germline assignment: CDR1 MNHEY and CDR2 SVGEGT. The CDR3: CASSSLIGVRGGQPQHF. In nucleotides, the CDR3 is TGTGCCAGCAGTTCACTGATAGGGGTTAGGGGCGGACAGCCCCAGCATTTT.

The chain joins TRBV6-1 to TRBJ2-7, with 9 bases identical to TRBD2. The CDR3 is made up of 14 amino acids. Germline V gene data show CDR1 as MNHNS and CDR2 as SASEGT. Trimming cost V 3 bases and J 5 bases; bases outside gene matches: 5. The chain's CDR3 is CASSDLGGGDEQYF. DNA of the CDR3: TGTGCCAGCAGTGATCTGGGCGGGGGGGACGAGCAGTACTTC.

The chain has TRBV19 and TRBJ1-1; D call uncertain. This CDR3 spans 18 amino acids. Germline V gives CDR1 LNHDA, CDR2 SQIVND (reference sequence). Trimming stripped 8 bases from V and 4 bases from J, with 29 bases between. CDR3 in DNA: TGTGCCAGTGACGGGAGCACCGTGGGAATAGGGTCGAGCACTGAAGCTTTCTTT. Its translation is CASDGSTVGIGSSTEAFF.

As concerns this clone: This sample includes further DNA sequences coding for the same CDR3. The chain links TRBV28 to TRBJ1-2; TRBD1 might be the D (5 bases). Trimming pared 5 bases from V and 5 bases from J, leaving 12 bases between. The germline gives CDR1 MDHEN, CDR2 SYDVKM. CDR3 size: 13 residues. The CDR3 is CASSLGGSYGYTF. CDR3 nucleotide sequence: TGTGCCAGCAGTCTGGGGGGTTCTTATGGCTACACCTTC.

The chain links TRBV7-2 to TRBJ2-7; D remains unclear. The CDR3 spans 16 residues. CDR1 SGHTA and CDR2 FQGNSA come from the germline V gene. The V end lost 1 base, the J end lost 0 bases, and 13 bases lay between the germline ends. CDR3 protein: CASSLVGGDRSYEQYF. The DNA for the CDR3 is TGTGCCAGCAGCTTAGTTGGCGGCGACCGCTCCTACGAGCAGTACTTC.